This T cell receptor (beta chain) was obtained from a study of control samples from healthy donors and cancer patients (TCRdb year 2020). The CDR3 goes from the cysteine to the phenylalanine over 17 residues. CDR3 DNA only is kept here, 51 bases in frame from base 1. Trimming at the junction amounts to 2 bases on V and 5 bases on J, and the germline ends lie 19 bases apart. As encoded in the germline V gene, CDR1 is SGHTA while CDR2 is FQGTGA. Library method: the immunoSEQ multiplex PCR assay. What TCRdb holds here is the immuneACCESS table cut down to in-frame rearrangements. Part of the clones is not present; checked against another copy, under half of the missing clones reflect an unresolved V gene, and the others are unexplained. The sample contains over 110,000 clones, around 90% of them found a single time. In total, the top ten clones hold approximately 11% of the sample. This clone has only one observation. Its antigen is currently not known. Base qualities were left out, and no much larger clone turns up one base away.

Sequencing was done on a sample of blood. This TCR was sampled from a man aged 25-45 years in good health. The chain employs TRBV7-3 and TRBJ2-1; TRBD2 is possibly the D segment (6 matching bases). The DNA is TGTGCCAGCAGCTTAGGGGGGTGGACCACTAATAACAATGAGCAGTTCTTC. This yields the protein CASSLGGWTTNNNEQFF.